A selection of T cell receptor beta chains follows, all from one sample in a study of T cells in Graves' hyperthyroidism and ophthalmopathy. TCRdb used MiXCR to reprocess the multiplex PCR reads, holding one entry per CDR3 protein. The sample has 700,000 to 950,000 distinct CDR3 sequences; over 35% are singletons. Sequencing was performed on blood. The receptors were gathered from a middle-aged woman with Graves' hyperthyroidism. Both conserved end residues are part of each CDR3. Fields, in order: V gene, D gene, clone size, J gene, CDR3 DNA, CDR3 protein. A D gene is named only where the DNA matches it firmly. A row's size may be missing; if present it is once, few, many or a size class.

TRBV9	TRBD1	-	TRBJ2-2	TGTGCCAGCAGCCCACGGACAGGGTCGGGTGAGCTGTTTTTT	CASSPRTGSGELFF
TRBV6-5	TRBD1	-	TRBJ1-3	TGTGCCAGCAGTAGACGACAGGGAGGCCCTGGAAGCACCATATATTTT	CASSRRQGGPGSTIYF
TRBV25-1	-	-	TRBJ1-2	TGTGCCAGCAGTGCGGAGTCCCTGATCTACGGCTACACCTTC	CASSAESLIYGYTF
TRBV4-3	-	few	TRBJ1-5	TGCGCCAGCAGCCAAGATTCGGGGGGCAGTCAGCCCCAGCATTTT	CASSQDSGGSQPQHF
TRBV3-1	-	few	TRBJ1-1	TGTGCCAGCAGCCCTAATCCCGCGACAGTGAACACTGAAGCTTTCTTT	CASSPNPATVNTEAFF
TRBV12-5	TRBD1	few	TRBJ1-6	TGTGCTAGTGGTTTGGTACTAGGACAGGGGTTACTCCTCCACTTT	CASGLVLGQGLLLHF
TRBV7-8	TRBD2	-	TRBJ2-1	TGTGCCAGCAGCAAACGTAGGTGGGGGGGGAATGAGCAGTTCTTC	CASSKRRWGGNEQFF
TRBV24-1	-	few	TRBJ1-3	TGTGCCACCAGTGACTCACCGGGCTCTGGAAACACCATATATTTT	CATSDSPGSGNTIYF
TRBV10-3	-	-	TRBJ1-1	TGTGCCAGCAGTTACGGTGTCGAACGGAACACTGAAGCTTTCTTT	CASSYGVERNTEAFF
TRBV4-3	TRBD1	-	TRBJ2-7	TGCGCCAGCAGCCCAGGACAGGCGACACAATACGAGCAGTACTTC	CASSPGQATQYEQYF
TRBV3-1	-	-	TRBJ1-1	TGTGCCAGCAGCCGCAGGGCTGAAGCTTTCTTT	CASSRRAEAFF
TRBV18	TRBD1	-	TRBJ1-2	TGTGCCAGCTCACGAGGGACAGGCGACTCGAACTATGGCTACACCTTC	CASSRGTGDSNYGYTF
TRBV13	-	few	TRBJ2-6	TGTGCCAGCGGGATCCCCTCTGGGGCCAACGTCCTGACTTTC	CASGIPSGANVLTF
TRBV5-4	TRBD1	few	TRBJ1-2	TGTGCCAGCAGTCCAGGGGGCGCCTATGGCTACACCTTC	CASSPGGAYGYTF
TRBV19	-	few	TRBJ1-2	TGTGCCAGTACCCCACAGTGGGCCGGATTCAGCTATGGCTACACCTTC	CASTPQWAGFSYGYTF
TRBV20-1	TRBD1	-	TRBJ2-7	TGCAGTGCTACGACAGGGGGTAGCTCCTACGAGCAGTACTTC	CSATTGGSSYEQYF
TRBV7-2	-	-	TRBJ2-3	TGTGCCAGCAGCCCGCAGGATACTAGCACAGATACGCAGTATTTT	CASSPQDTSTDTQYF
TRBV14	TRBD2	many	TRBJ2-5	TGTGCCAGCAGCCAAGACGGCGGGAGGGCCCAGTACTTC	CASSQDGGRAQYF
TRBV10-3	-	few	TRBJ1-3	TGTGCCATCAGTGGACAGCCAACCTCTGGAAACACCATATATTTT	CAISGQPTSGNTIYF
TRBV19	-	-	TRBJ1-1	TGTGCCACCAAGTTAACTGGACAGCTTTTGAACACTGAAGCTTTCTTT	CATKLTGQLLNTEAFF
TRBV4-2	-	-	TRBJ1-2	TGTGCCAGCAGCCACTCGGACGGACTTAACTATGGCTACACCTTC	CASSHSDGLNYGYTF
TRBV10-3	TRBD2	few	TRBJ2-5	TGTGCCATCAGTGAAAGTTTGCGGGGGGCCCAAGAGACCCAGTACTTC	CAISESLRGAQETQYF
TRBV2	-	many	TRBJ1-4	TGTGCCAGCAGTGAAGTGGGGGTAACTAATGAAAAACTGTTTTTT	CASSEVGVTNEKLFF
TRBV12-3/TRBV12-4	TRBD1	-	TRBJ1-5	TGTGCCAGCAGTTCCCTTGGGACAGGTAATCAGCCCCAGCATTTT	CASSSLGTGNQPQHF
TRBV6-5	TRBD2	-	TRBJ2-7	TGTGCCAGCAGTGCCGGGACTAGCGGACACGAGCAGTACTTC	CASSAGTSGHEQYF
TRBV9	TRBD1	-	TRBJ2-7	TGTGCCAGCAGCGGCGGGGACAGGGGATTCTACGAGCAGTACTTC	CASSGGDRGFYEQYF
TRBV7-2	-	many	TRBJ1-2	TGTGCCAGCAGCCCCAGCATTGAAGGTGGCTACACCTTC	CASSPSIEGGYTF
TRBV19	TRBD1	many	TRBJ1-3	TGTGCCAGTCCGACAGGGTACGGCTCTGGAAACACCATATATTTT	CASPTGYGSGNTIYF
TRBV12-3/TRBV12-4	-	many	TRBJ2-5	TGTGCCAGCAGTGCGGGTGGGGTTTTGGAGACCCAGTACTTC	CASSAGGVLETQYF
TRBV7-2	-	many	TRBJ2-7	TGTGCCAGCAGCTCCGGACGGATTTGGGGAGAGCAGTACTTC	CASSSGRIWGEQYF
TRBV20-1	TRBD1	few	TRBJ2-7	TGCAGTGCTAGAGAATTTAGGGGGCCCCCCTACGAGCAGTACTTC	CSAREFRGPPYEQYF
TRBV6-1	-	-	TRBJ2-1	TGTGCCAGCAGTCCCGAATGGCAGAACGCTCCCGAGCAGTTCTTC	CASSPEWQNAPEQFF
TRBV7-2	TRBD1	few	TRBJ2-7	TGCGCCAGCAGCCAGCCGGGACAGGGCCTTTACGAGCAGTACTTC	CASSQPGQGLYEQYF
TRBV24-1	-	many	TRBJ1-2	TGTGCCACCAGTGACAGGGTCGGCTACACCTTC	CATSDRVGYTF
TRBV20-1	TRBD1	-	TRBJ2-2	TGCAGTGCTCTCAGCGACAGGGGGCTAAGCACCGGGGAGCTGTTTTTT	CSALSDRGLSTGELFF
TRBV2	TRBD1	-	TRBJ2-2	TGTGCCAGCAGTCAATCCGGGACAGGGGACGGACGACACCGCACCGGGGAGCTGTTTTTT	CASSQSGTGDGRHRTGELFF
TRBV6-4	-	-	TRBJ2-7	TGTGCCAGCAGAAAGTCCCAGGGGCCCTACGAGCAGTACTTC	CASRKSQGPYEQYF